The subject of this entry is one T cell receptor (beta chain). What it binds is not known. These data come from a study of cytomegalovirus exposure and HLA in healthy donors. The PCR employed 60 Vbeta primers together with 13 Jbeta primers. Sequencing was performed with immunoSEQ multiplex PCR; in TCRdb, only in-frame clones are kept and a portion is missing. The repertoire consists of 120,000 to 150,000 clones, with roughly three quarters occurring once and the leading ten covering 4% to 5.5%. Findings and caveats of the study: Cytomegalovirus association was listed for 150 or so TCR beta chains. An ancestry cluster, one associated with Asian ancestry, reportedly showed fewer N-insertions than the approximately 650-donor mean in a later analysis. Among the sequence variants, a highly shared cluster was likely an artifact of sequencing.

Sequencing was carried out using PBMCs. This TCR came from a man aged 60 to 75 in good health and CMV-seronegative.

CDR3 sequence: CASSFGTGGSYEQYF. CDR3 DNA: TGTGCCAGCAGCTTCGGGACAGGCGGCTCCTACGAGCAGTACTTC. V usage is TRBV7-8 and J usage is TRBJ2-7, with 8 bases lining up with TRBD1. The germline gives CDR1 SGHVS, CDR2 FQNEAQ. The trim removed 3 bases at V and 0 bases at J, leaving 4 bases unmatched. This CDR3 is built from 15 residues.